The 4 T cell receptor beta chains listed next were all sequenced from one sample in a study of shared clonotypes between healthy human individuals. Sequenced by immunoSEQ multiplex PCR; TCRdb stores in-frame clones only, minus some. Among about 92,000 clones, 68% were seen once, and the ten largest hold around half. The source material was memory CD8+ T cells sorted from blood. Regarding subset: CD45RO+ cells pooled with CCR7-negative TemRA cells. The receptors shown here come from a man aged 25 to 45 in good health.

On this clone itself: A much bigger clone sits one base away, suggesting this may be a read error. The chain recombines TRBV11-2 with TRBJ2-3; 7 positions agree with TRBD1. Unmatched junction bases numbered 8, after V lost 5 bases and J lost 6 bases. The CDR3 is made up of 14 amino acids. The germline gives CDR1 SGHAT, CDR2 FQNNGV. The CDR3: CASSHLGRGDTQYF. In DNA form, the CDR3 reads TGTGCCAGCAGCCATTTGGGCAGGGGGGATACGCAGTATTTT.

V and J are TRBV18 and TRBJ1-2; D not certain. CDR3 length equals 14 residues. V gave up 2 bases and J gave up 0 bases, with 7 bases separating them. The germline V gene has CDR1 KGHSH and CDR2 LQKENI. This chain's CDR3 is CASSPGVANYGYTF. For the CDR3, the DNA is TGTGCCAGCTCACCAGGGGTCGCTAACTATGGCTACACCTTC.

The genes are TRBV29-1 and TRBJ2-2; D is undetermined. CDR1 SQVTM and CDR2 ANQGSEA come from the germline V gene. The ends were cut back, 7 bases at V and 1 base at J, with 16 bases in the middle. This CDR3 comprises 15 residues. The CDR3 region has the DNA TGCAGCGCTCTCAGTGGGGTCGGGAACACCGGGGAGCTGTTTTTT. It yields the protein CSALSGVGNTGELFF.

This clone was counted between two and nine times. This chain links TRBV30 with TRBJ2-2, with D possibly matching TRBD1 (6 bases). Between the trimmed V and J ends, which lost 3 bases and 6 bases, there was a span of 17 bases. Germline V gene lookup returns CDR1 GTSNPN and CDR2 SVGIG (reference sequence). This CDR3 has 15 residues. CDR3 region: CAWRTMAGEAGELFF. CDR3 coding DNA: TGTGCCTGGAGAACGATGGCAGGGGAAGCCGGGGAGCTGTTTTTT. Full variable domain (outside the CDR3, taken from reference TRBV30 and TRBJ2-2): SQTIHQWPATLVQPVGSPLSLECTVEGTSNPNLYWYRQAAGRGLQLLFYSVGIGQISSEVPQNLSASRPQDRQFILSSKKLLLSDSGFYLCAWRTMAGEAGELFFGEGSRLTVL.